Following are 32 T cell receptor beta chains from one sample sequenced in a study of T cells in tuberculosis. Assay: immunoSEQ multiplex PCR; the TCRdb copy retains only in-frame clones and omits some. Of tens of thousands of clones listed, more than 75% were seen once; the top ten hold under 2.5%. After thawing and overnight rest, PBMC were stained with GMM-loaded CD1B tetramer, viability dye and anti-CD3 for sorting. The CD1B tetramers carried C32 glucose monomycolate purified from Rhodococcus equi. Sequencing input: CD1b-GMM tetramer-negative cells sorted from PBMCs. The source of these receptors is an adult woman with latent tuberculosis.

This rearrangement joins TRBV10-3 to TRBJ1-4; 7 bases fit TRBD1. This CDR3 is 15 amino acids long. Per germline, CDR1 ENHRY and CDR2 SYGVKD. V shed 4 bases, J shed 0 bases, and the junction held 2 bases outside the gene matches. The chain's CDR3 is CAISGGTATNEKLFF. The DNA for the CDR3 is TGTGCCATCAGTGGAGGGACAGCAACTAATGAAAAACTGTTTTTT.

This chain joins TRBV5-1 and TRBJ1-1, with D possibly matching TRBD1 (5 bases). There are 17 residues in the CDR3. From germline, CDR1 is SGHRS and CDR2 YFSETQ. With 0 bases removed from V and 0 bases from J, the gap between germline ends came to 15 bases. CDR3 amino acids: CASSLEARVLMNTEAFF. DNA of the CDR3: TGCGCCAGCAGCTTGGAGGCCAGGGTTTTAATGAACACTGAAGCTTTCTTT.

CDR3 nucleotides: TGTGCCAGCACCGGGGCAGGGGGGACCGAACGACTCTATGGCTACACCTTC. Its protein is CASTGAGGTERLYGYTF. The chain is built from TRBV7-9 and TRBJ1-2; 7 bases are shared with TRBD1. Trimming cost V 7 bases and J 4 bases; bases outside gene matches: 18. CDR1 SEHNR and CDR2 FQNEAQ come from the germline V gene (reference sequence). The CDR3 is made up of 17 amino acids.

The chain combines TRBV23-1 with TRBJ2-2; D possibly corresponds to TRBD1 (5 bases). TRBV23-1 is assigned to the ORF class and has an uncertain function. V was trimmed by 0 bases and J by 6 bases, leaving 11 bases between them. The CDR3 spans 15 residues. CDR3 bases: TGCGCCAGCAGTCAATCTCGTCAGGGTCCCGGGGAGCTGTTTTTT. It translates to CASSQSRQGPGELFF.

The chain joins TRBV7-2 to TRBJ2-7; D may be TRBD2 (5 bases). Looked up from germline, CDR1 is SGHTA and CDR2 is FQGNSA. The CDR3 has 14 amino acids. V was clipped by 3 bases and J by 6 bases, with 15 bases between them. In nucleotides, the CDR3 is TGTGCCAGCAGCTTTAGGAGCGGCCCGGCCGAGCAGTACTTC. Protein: CASSFRSGPAEQYF.

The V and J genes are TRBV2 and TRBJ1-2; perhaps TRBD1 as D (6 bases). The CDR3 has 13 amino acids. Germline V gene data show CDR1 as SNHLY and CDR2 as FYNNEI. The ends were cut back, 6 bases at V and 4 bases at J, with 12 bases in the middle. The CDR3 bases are TGTGCCAGCAGAGCCGGGACAACCTATGGCTACACCTTC. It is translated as CASRAGTTYGYTF.

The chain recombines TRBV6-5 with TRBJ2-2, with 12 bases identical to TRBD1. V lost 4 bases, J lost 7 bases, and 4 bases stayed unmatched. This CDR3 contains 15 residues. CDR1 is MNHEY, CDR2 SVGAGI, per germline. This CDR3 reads CASSSGTGGIGELFF. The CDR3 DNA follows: TGTGCCAGCAGTTCAGGGACAGGGGGCATCGGGGAGCTGTTTTTT.

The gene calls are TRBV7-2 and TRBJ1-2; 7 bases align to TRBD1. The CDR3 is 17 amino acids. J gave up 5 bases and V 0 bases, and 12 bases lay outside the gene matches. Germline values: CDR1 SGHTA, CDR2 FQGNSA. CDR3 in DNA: TGTGCCAGCAGCTTAGCTTTAGGCAGGGGGTCGACTTATGGCTACACCTTC. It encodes CASSLALGRGSTYGYTF. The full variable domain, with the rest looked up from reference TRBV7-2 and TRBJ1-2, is GAGVSQSPSNKVTEKGKDVELRCDPISGHTALYWYRQSLGQGLEFLIYFQGNSAPDKSGLPSDRFSAERTGGSVSTLTIQRTQQEDSAVYLCASSLALGRGSTYGYTFGSGTRLTVV.

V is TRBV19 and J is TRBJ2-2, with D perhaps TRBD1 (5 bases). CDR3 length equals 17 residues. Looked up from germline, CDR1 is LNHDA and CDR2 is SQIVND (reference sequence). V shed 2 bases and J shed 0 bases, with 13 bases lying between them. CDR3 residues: CASSISRRAANTGELFF. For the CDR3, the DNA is TGTGCCAGTAGTATATCCCGCAGGGCCGCGAACACCGGGGAGCTGTTTTTT. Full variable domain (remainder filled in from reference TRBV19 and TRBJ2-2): DGGITQSPKYLFRKEGQNVTLSCEQNLNHDAMYWYRQDPGQGLRLIYYSQIVNDFQKGDIAEGYSVSREKKESFPLTVTSAQKNPTAFYLCASSISRRAANTGELFFGEGSRLTVL.

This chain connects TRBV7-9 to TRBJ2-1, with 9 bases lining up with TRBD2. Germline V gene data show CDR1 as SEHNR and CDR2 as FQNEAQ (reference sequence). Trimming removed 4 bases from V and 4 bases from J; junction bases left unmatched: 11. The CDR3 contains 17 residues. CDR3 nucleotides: TGTGCCAGCAGCTCCACCTCGAAGCGGGGGGCATACAATGAGCAGTTCTTC. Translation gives CASSSTSKRGAYNEQFF.

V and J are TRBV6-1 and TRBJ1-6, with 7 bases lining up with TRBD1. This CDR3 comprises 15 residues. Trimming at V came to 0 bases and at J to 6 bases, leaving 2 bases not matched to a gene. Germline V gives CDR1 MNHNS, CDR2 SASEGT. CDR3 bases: TGTGCCAGCAGTGAAGCCCACAGGGGTAATTCACCCCTCCACTTT. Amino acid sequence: CASSEAHRGNSPLHF.

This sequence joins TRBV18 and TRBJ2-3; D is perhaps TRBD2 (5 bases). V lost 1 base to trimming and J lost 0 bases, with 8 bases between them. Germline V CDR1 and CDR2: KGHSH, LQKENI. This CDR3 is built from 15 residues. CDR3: CASSPRETSTDTQYF. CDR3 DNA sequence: TGTGCCAGCTCACCACGGGAGACTAGCACAGATACGCAGTATTTT.

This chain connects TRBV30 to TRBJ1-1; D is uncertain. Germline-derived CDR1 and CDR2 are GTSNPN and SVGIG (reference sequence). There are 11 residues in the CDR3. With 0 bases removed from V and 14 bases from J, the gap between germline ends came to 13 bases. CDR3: CAWSVQLVLFF. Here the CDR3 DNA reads TGTGCCTGGAGTGTACAGTTAGTGTTGTTCTTT.

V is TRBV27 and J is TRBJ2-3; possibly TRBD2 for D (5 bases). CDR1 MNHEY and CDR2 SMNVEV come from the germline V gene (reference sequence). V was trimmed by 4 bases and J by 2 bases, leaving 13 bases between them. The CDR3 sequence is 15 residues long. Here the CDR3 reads CASSSSGRVTDTQYF. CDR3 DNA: TGTGCCAGCAGTTCTTCCGGGCGGGTCACAGATACGCAGTATTTT.

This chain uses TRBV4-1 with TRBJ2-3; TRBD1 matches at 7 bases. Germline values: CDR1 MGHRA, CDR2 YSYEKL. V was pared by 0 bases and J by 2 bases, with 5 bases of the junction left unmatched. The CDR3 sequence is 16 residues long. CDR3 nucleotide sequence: TGCGCCAGCAGCCAAGAAAAGGGACAGATCACAGATACGCAGTATTTT. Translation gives CASSQEKGQITDTQYF.

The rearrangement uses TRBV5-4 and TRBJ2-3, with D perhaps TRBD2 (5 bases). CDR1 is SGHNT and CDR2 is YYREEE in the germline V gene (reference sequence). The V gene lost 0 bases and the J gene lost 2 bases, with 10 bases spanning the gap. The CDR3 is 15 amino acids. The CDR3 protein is CASSLVAGPTDTQYF. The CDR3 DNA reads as TGTGCCAGCAGCTTGGTGGCGGGCCCCACAGATACGCAGTATTTT.

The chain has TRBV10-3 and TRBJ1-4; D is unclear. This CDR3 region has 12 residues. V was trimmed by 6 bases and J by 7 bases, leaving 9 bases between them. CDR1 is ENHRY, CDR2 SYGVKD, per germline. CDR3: CAISPSSEKLFF. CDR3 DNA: TGTGCCATCAGCCCCTCGAGTGAAAAACTGTTTTTT.

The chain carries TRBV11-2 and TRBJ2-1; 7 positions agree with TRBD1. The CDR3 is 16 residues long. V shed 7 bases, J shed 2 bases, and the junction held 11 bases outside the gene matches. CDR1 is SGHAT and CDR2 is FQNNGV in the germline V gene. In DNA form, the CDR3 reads TGTGCCAGCACCAATAAGGGGGACAGCCCCTACAATGAGCAGTTCTTC. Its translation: CASTNKGDSPYNEQFF.

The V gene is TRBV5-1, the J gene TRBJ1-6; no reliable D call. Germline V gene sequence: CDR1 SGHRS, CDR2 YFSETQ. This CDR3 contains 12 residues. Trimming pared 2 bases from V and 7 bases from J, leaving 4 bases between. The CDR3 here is CASSLLNSPLHF. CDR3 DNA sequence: TGCGCCAGCAGCTTATTAAATTCACCCCTCCACTTT.

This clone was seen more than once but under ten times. CDR3 sequence reads: CASTETGYTYEQYF. CDR3 sequence (DNA): TGTGCCAGCACCGAAACAGGGTACACCTACGAGCAGTACTTC. The chain carries TRBV6-6 and TRBJ2-7; tentative D call: TRBD1 (6 bases). This CDR3 is 14 amino acids long. The V and J ends lost 7 bases and 2 bases respectively, with 15 bases between them. CDR1 MNHNY and CDR2 SVGAGI come from the germline V gene (reference sequence).

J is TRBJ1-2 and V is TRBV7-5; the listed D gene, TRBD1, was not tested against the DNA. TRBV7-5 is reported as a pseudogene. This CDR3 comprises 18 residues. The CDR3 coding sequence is TGTGTCAGAAGCTTAGAAGGCGACAGGGCGATAGCTAACTATGGCTACACCTTC. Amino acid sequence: CVRSLEGDRAIANYGYTF.

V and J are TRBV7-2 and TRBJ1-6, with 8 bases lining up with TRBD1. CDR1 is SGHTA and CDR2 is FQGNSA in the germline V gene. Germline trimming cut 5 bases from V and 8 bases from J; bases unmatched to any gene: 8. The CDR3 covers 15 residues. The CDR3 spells CASSPRDRSDSPLHF. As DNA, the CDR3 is TGTGCCAGCAGCCCGCGGGACAGGTCTGATTCACCCCTCCACTTT.

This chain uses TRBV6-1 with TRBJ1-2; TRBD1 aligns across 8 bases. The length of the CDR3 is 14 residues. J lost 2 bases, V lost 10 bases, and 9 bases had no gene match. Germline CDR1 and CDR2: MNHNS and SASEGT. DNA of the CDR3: TGTGCCATACGGGACAGGAGACTAAACTATGGCTACACCTTC. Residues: CAIRDRRLNYGYTF.

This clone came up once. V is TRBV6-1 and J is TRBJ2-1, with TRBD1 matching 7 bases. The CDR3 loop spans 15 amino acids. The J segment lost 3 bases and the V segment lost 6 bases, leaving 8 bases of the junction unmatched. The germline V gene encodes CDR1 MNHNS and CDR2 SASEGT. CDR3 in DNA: TGTGCCAGCAGGGGCATGGACAGGTTCTACAATGAGCAGTTCTTC. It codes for CASRGMDRFYNEQFF.

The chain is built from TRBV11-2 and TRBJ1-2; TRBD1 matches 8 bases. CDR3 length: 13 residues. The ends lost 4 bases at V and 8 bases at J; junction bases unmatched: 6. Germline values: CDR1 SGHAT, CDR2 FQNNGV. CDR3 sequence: CASSSLDREGYTF. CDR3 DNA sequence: TGTGCCAGCAGCTCCCTGGACAGGGAGGGCTACACCTTC.

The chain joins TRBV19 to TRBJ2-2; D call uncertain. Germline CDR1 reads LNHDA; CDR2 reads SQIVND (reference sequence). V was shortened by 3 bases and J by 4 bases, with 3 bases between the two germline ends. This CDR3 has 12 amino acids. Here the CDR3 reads CASSIITGELFF. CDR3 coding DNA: TGTGCCAGTAGTATTATCACCGGGGAGCTGTTTTTT.

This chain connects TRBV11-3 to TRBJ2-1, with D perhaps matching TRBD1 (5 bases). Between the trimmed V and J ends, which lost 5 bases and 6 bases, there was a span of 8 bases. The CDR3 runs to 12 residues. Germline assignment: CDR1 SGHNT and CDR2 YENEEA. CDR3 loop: CASSPDSNEQFF. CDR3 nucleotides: TGTGCCAGCAGCCCCGACAGCAATGAGCAGTTCTTC.

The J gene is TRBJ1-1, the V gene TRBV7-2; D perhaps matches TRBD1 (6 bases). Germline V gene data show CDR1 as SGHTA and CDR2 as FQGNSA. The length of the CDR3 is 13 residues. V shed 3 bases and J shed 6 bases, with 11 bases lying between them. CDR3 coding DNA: TGTGCCAGCAGCTTCGCACAGGGAGCTGAAGCTTTCTTT. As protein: CASSFAQGAEAFF. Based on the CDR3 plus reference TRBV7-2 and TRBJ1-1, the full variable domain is GAGVSQSPSNKVTEKGKDVELRCDPISGHTALYWYRQSLGQGLEFLIYFQGNSAPDKSGLPSDRFSAERTGGSVSTLTIQRTQQEDSAVYLCASSFAQGAEAFFGQGTRLTVV.

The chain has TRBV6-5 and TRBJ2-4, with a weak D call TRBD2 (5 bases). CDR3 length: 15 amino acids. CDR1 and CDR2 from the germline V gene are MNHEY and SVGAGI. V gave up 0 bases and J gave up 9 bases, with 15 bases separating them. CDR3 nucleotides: TGTGCCAGCAGTTACTCGGGAGACACGCTGAGCATTCAGTACTTC. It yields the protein CASSYSGDTLSIQYF.

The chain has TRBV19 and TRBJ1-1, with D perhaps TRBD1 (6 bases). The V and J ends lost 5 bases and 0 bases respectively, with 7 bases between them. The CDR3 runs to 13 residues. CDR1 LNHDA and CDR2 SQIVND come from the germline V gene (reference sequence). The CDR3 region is CASSDRMNTEAFF. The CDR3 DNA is TGTGCCAGTAGTGACAGGATGAACACTGAAGCTTTCTTT.

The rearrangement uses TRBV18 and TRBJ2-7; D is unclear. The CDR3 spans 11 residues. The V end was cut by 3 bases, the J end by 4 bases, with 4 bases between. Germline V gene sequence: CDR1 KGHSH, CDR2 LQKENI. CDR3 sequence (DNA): TGTGCCAGCTCACCCGCGTACGAGCAGTACTTC. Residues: CASSPAYEQYF.

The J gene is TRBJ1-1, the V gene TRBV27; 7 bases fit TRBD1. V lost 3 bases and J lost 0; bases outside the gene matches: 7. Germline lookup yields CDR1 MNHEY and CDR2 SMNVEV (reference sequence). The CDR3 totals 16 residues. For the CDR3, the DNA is TGTGCCAGCAGTTTTAACAGGGGCCTCATGAACACTGAAGCTTTCTTT. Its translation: CASSFNRGLMNTEAFF.